The rows below give T cell receptor beta chains drawn from one sample of a study of blood T cells in healthy people across ages. TCRdb redid the calling of the 5' RACE reads with MiXCR, one entry per CDR3 protein. The table lists hundreds of thousands of distinct CDR3 sequences, 49% of them singletons. Sequencing input: blood. The receptors derive from a woman aged 55 to 70 in good health. Each CDR3 is given with its conserved first and last residue. D genes are given only for firm matches. Size is stated for part of the rows, as once, few or many counts, or as a class when the clone is expanded.

D gene	clone size	V gene	J gene	CDR3 protein	CDR3 DNA
-	-	TRBV29-1	TRBJ2-5	CSVAYRAQETQYF	TGCAGCGTTGCCTACAGAGCCCAAGAGACCCAGTACTTC
TRBD1	once	TRBV10-3	TRBJ2-7	CAISRQGLSYEQYF	TGTGCCATCAGCAGACAGGGTTTGTCTTACGAGCAGTACTTC
-	few	TRBV2	TRBJ2-5	CASSEQGLETQYF	TGTGCCAGCAGTGAACAGGGACTGGAGACCCAGTACTTC
-	few	TRBV2	TRBJ1-2	CASQNTARTIGGYTF	TGTGCCAGCCAGAACACAGCTCGGACTATAGGGGGCTACACCTTC
-	-	TRBV29-1	TRBJ2-5	CSVMGGPRETQYF	TGCAGCGTGATGGGGGGGCCGAGGGAGACCCAGTACTTC
-	-	TRBV7-2	TRBJ2-3	CASSSFYSDTQYF	TGTGCCAGCAGCTCCTTCTATAGTGATACGCAGTATTTT
-	-	TRBV3-1	TRBJ2-5	CASSQEVAGWPFGTQYF	TGTGCCAGCAGCCAAGAGGTCGCAGGGTGGCCTTTCGGGACCCAGTACTTC
-	-	TRBV11-2	TRBJ1-2	CASSPSSAYGYTF	TGTGCCAGCAGCCCTAGCAGTGCCTATGGCTACACCTTC
TRBD1	-	TRBV6-5	TRBJ2-5	CASMRQGVETQYF	TGTGCCAGCATGAGACAGGGGGTAGAGACCCAGTACTTC
-	-	TRBV5-1	TRBJ2-3	CASRESSPEDTQYF	TGCGCCAGCAGGGAGTCCTCCCCCGAGGATACGCAGTATTTT
-	-	TRBV6-5	TRBJ2-3	CASSYDIWKGTSTDTQYF	TGTGCCAGCAGTTACGATATTTGGAAGGGGACAAGCACAGATACGCAGTATTTT
TRBD2	few	TRBV5-1	TRBJ2-5	CASSLSLLAGDETQYF	TGCGCCAGCAGCTTGAGTCTTCTAGCGGGAGATGAGACCCAGTACTTC
-	few	TRBV20-1	TRBJ2-3	CSVQRTDTQYF	TGCAGTGTACAGCGCACAGATACGCAGTATTTT
-	-	TRBV20-1	TRBJ2-7	CSATGYSGEQYF	TGCAGTGCCACCGGGTACTCGGGCGAGCAGTACTTC
-	-	TRBV4-1	TRBJ2-1	CASGQGSGSSYNEQFF	TGCGCCAGCGGCCAAGGGAGCGGAAGCTCCTACAATGAGCAGTTCTTC
TRBD2	few	TRBV4-3	TRBJ2-7	CASSQGAGTSGYEQYF	TGCGCCAGCAGCCAGGGTGCCGGGACTAGCGGCTACGAGCAGTACTTC
TRBD1	-	TRBV12-3/TRBV12-4	TRBJ1-2	CASRSGTGEHYGYTF	TGTGCCAGCAGGTCCGGGACAGGGGAACACTATGGCTACACCTTC
-	few	TRBV20-1	TRBJ2-1	CSARDGYNEQFF	TGCAGTGCTAGAGATGGGTACAATGAGCAGTTCTTC
-	-	TRBV7-2	TRBJ2-7	CASSLVGLLGYEQYF	TGTGCCAGCAGCTTAGTAGGACTACTCGGGTACGAGCAGTACTTC
TRBD1	few	TRBV29-1	TRBJ1-1	CSVVGTGAAFF	TGCAGCGTTGTAGGGACAGGGGCGGCTTTCTTT
-	-	TRBV10-3	TRBJ2-1	CAISEYGESEQFF	TGTGCCATCAGTGAGTATGGAGAATCTGAGCAGTTCTTC
-	few	TRBV20-1	TRBJ2-3	CSARAGSPRSISTDTQYF	TGCAGTGCTAGAGCGGGATCTCCACGCTCTATTAGCACAGATACGCAGTATTTT
TRBD1	-	TRBV7-3	TRBJ1-1	CASSDRGVNTEAFF	TGTGCCAGCAGTGACAGGGGAGTTAACACTGAAGCTTTCTTT
TRBD2	many	TRBV6-1	TRBJ2-6	CATGFTGLAGSGANVLTF	TGTGCCACCGGATTTACGGGACTAGCGGGATCAGGGGCCAACGTCCTGACTTTC
-	-	TRBV12-3/TRBV12-4	TRBJ2-3	CASSIAGADTQYF	TGTGCCAGCAGCATAGCCGGGGCCGATACGCAGTATTTT
TRBD1	-	TRBV7-8	TRBJ2-7	CASSLWGTGDEQYF	TGTGCCAGCAGCTTATGGGGGACAGGGGACGAGCAGTACTTC
-	-	TRBV29-1	TRBJ2-1	CSVECSPGFF	TGCAGCGTTGAGTGTAGCCCTGGGTTCTTC
TRBD1	-	TRBV20-1	TRBJ1-2	CRGGQGSGYTF	TGCAGAGGCGGACAGGGAAGTGGCTACACCTTC
TRBD1	-	TRBV29-1	TRBJ1-2	CSVEGVTGAGNYGYTF	TGCAGCGTTGAAGGGGTCACAGGGGCCGGGAACTATGGCTACACCTTC
-	-	TRBV20-1	TRBJ2-1	CSARVRASSYNEQFF	TGCAGTGCTAGAGTACGGGCCAGCTCCTACAATGAGCAGTTCTTC
-	-	TRBV7-2	TRBJ2-5	CASSFSRLTTQETQYF	TGTGCCAGCAGCTTCAGTCGGCTAACTACGCAAGAGACCCAGTACTTC
-	-	TRBV6-5	TRBJ2-1	CASSYGGRGNNEQFF	TGTGCCAGCAGTTACGGTGGGAGAGGTAACAATGAGCAGTTCTTC
-	-	TRBV7-9	TRBJ2-7	CASSFSGASTSYEQYF	TGTGCCAGCAGCTTTTCCGGAGCCTCGACGAGCTACGAGCAGTACTTC
-	-	TRBV18	TRBJ1-2	CASSPTAGLKLGYGYTF	TGTGCCAGCTCACCAACGGCAGGGCTCAAGCTAGGGTATGGCTACACCTTC
-	few	TRBV27	TRBJ2-5	CASSPAGRWETQYF	TGTGCCAGCAGTCCAGCAGGACGGTGGGAGACCCAGTACTTC
-	many	TRBV2	TRBJ2-3	CASSEGGGGTTDTQYF	TGTGCCAGCAGTGAAGGAGGAGGAGGAACCACAGATACGCAGTATTTT
TRBD2	few	TRBV7-2	TRBJ2-1	CASSLASLAGRNEQFF	TGTGCCAGCAGCTTAGCGAGTCTAGCGGGAAGGAATGAGCAGTTCTTC
TRBD2	few	TRBV7-2	TRBJ2-7	CASSDTGLAGSYEQYF	TGTGCCAGCAGCGATACTGGACTAGCGGGATCCTACGAGCAGTACTTC
-	-	TRBV5-1	TRBJ2-7	CASSIGSYEQYF	TGCGCCAGCAGCATCGGAAGCTACGAGCAGTACTTC
-	-	TRBV4-3	TRBJ1-6	CASSPQSSYNSPLHF	TGCGCCAGCAGCCCACAGAGCTCCTATAATTCACCCCTCCACTTT